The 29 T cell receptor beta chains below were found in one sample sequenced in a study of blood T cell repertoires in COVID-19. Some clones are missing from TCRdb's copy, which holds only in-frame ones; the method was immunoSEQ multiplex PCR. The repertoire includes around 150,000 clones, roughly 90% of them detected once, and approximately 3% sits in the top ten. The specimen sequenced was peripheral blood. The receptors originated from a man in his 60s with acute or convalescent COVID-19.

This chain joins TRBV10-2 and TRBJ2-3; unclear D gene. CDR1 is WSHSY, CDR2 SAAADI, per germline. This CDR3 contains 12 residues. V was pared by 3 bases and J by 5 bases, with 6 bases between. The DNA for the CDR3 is TGCGCCAGCAGTGATGAGGAAGATACGCAGTATTTT. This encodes CASSDEEDTQYF.

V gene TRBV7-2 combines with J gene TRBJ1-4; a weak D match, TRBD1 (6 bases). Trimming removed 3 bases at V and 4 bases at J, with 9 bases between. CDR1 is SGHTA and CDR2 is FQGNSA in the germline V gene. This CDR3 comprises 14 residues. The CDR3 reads CASSLDRGNEKLFF. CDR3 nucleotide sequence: TGTGCCAGCAGCTTGGACAGAGGTAATGAAAAACTGTTTTTT.

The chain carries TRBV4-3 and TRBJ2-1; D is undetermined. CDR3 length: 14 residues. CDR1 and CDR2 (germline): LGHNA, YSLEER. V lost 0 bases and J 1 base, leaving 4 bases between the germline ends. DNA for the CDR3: TGCGCCAGCAGCCAAGACCTTTCCTACAATGAGCAGTTCTTC. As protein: CASSQDLSYNEQFF.

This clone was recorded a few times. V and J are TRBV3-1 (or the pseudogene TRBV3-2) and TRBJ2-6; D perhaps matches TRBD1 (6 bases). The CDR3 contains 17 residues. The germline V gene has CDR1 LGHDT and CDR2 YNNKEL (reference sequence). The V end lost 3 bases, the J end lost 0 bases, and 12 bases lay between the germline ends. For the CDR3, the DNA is TGTGCCAGCAGCCAGGACAGACGTTTCTCTGGGGCCAACGTCCTGACTTTC. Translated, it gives CASSQDRRFSGANVLTF.

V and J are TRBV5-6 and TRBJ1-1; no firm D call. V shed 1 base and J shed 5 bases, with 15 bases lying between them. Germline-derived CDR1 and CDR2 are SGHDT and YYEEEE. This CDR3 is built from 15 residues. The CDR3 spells CASSLLSTEGTEAFF. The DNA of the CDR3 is TGTGCCAGCAGCTTGCTATCGACTGAGGGAACTGAAGCTTTCTTT. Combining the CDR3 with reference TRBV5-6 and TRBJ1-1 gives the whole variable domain DAGVTQSPTHLIKTRGQQVTLRCSPKSGHDTVSWYQQALGQGPQFIFQYYEEEERQRGNFPDRFSGHQFPNYSSELNVNALLLGDSALYLCASSLLSTEGTEAFFGQGTRLTVV.

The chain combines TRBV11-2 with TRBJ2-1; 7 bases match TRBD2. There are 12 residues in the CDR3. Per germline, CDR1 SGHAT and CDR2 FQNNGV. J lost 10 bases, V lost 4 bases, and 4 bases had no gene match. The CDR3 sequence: CASSSRAGEQFF. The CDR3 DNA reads TGTGCCAGCAGCTCGAGAGCGGGGGAGCAGTTCTTC.

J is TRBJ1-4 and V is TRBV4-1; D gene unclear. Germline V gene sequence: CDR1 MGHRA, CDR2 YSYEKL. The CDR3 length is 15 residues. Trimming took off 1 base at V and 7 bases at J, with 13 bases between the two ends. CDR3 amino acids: CASSQVGPRGEKLFF. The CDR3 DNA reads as TGCGCCAGCAGCCAAGTTGGCCCACGGGGTGAAAAACTGTTTTTT.

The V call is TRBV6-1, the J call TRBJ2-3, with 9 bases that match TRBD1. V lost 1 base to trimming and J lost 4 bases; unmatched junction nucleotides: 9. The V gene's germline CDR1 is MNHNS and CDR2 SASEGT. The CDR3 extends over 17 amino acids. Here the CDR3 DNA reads TGTGCCAGCAGTGAAGTAGTAGGGACAGGGTCTTCAGATACGCAGTATTTT. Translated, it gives CASSEVVGTGSSDTQYF.

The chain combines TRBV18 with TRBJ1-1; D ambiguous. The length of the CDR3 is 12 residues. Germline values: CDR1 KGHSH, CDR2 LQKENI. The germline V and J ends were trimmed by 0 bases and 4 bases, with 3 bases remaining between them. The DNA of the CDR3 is TGTGCCAGCTCACCACCCGGCACTGAAGCTTTCTTT. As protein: CASSPPGTEAFF.

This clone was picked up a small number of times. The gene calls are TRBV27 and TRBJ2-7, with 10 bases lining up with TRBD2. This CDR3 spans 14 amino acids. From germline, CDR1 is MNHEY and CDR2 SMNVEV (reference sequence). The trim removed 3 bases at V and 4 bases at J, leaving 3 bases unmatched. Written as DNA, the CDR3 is TGTGCCAGCAGTTTTCAGGGACTAGCGTACGAGCAGTACTTC. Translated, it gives CASSFQGLAYEQYF.

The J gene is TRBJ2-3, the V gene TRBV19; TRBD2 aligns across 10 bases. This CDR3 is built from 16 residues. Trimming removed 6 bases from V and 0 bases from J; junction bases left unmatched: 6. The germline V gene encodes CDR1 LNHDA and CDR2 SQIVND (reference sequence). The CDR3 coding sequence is TGTGCCAGTAGCCTCGGACTAGCGGTTAGCACAGATACGCAGTATTTT. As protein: CASSLGLAVSTDTQYF.

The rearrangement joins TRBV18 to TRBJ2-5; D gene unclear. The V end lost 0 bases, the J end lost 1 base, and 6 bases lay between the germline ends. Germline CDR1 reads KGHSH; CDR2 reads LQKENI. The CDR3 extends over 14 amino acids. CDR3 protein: CASSPPNSQETQYF. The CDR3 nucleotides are TGTGCCAGCTCACCACCGAACAGCCAAGAGACCCAGTACTTC.

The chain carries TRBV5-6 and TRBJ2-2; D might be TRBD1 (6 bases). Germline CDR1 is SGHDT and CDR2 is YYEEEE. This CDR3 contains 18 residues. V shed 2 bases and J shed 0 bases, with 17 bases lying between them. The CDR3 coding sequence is TGTGCCAGCAGCTTACGTCGAACAGGGATCGCGAACACCGGGGAGCTGTTTTTT. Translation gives CASSLRRTGIANTGELFF.

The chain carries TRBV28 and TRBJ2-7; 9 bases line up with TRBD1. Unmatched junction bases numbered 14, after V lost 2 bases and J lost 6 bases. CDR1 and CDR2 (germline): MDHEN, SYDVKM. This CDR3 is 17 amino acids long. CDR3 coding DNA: TGTGCCAGCAGTTTACGAGGACAGGGGTCTCGAGGTCGCGAGCAGTACTTC. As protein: CASSLRGQGSRGREQYF. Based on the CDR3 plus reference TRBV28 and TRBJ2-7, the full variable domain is DVKVTQSSRYLVKRTGEKVFLECVQDMDHENMFWYRQDPGLGLRLIYFSYDVKMKEKGDIPEGYSVSREKKERFSLILESASTNQTSMYLCASSLRGQGSRGREQYFGPGTRLTVT.

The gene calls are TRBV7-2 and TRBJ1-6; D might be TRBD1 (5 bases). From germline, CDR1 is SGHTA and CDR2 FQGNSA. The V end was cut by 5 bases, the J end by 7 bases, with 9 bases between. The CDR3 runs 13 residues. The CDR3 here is CASSRTGNSPLHF. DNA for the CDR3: TGTGCCAGCAGCCGTACAGGAAATTCACCCCTCCACTTT.

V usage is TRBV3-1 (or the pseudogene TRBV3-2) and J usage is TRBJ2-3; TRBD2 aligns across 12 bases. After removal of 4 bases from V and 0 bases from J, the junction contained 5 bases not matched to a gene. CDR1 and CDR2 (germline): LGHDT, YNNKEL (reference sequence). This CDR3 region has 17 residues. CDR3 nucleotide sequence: TGTGCCAGCAGCCCTAGGACTAGCGGGGAAAGCACAGATACGCAGTATTTT. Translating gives CASSPRTSGESTDTQYF.

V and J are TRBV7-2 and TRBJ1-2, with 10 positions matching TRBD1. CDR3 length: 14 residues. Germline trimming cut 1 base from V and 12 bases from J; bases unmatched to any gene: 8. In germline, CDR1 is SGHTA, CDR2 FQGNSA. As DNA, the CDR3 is TGTGCCAGCAGCTTAGGGAGGGACAGGGGACACGACACCTTC. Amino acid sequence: CASSLGRDRGHDTF.

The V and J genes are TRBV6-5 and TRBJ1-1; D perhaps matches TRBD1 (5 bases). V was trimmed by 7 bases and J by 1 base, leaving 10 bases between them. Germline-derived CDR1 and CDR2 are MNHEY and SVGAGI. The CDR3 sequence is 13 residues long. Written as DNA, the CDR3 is TGTGCCAGCAAGGGGCCCGAGAACACTGAAGCTTTCTTT. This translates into CASKGPENTEAFF.

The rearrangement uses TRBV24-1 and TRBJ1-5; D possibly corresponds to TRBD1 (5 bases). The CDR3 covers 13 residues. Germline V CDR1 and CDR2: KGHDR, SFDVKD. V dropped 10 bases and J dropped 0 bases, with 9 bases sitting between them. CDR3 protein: CATGADSNQPQHF. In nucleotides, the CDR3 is TGTGCCACTGGGGCAGATAGCAATCAGCCCCAGCATTTT.

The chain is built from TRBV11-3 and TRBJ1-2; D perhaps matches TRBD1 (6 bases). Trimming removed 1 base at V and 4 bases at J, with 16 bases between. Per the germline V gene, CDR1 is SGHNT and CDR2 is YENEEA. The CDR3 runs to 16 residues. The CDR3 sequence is CASSLVSPGQSYGYTF. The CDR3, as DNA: TGTGCCAGCAGCTTAGTCTCACCGGGACAAAGCTATGGCTACACCTTC.

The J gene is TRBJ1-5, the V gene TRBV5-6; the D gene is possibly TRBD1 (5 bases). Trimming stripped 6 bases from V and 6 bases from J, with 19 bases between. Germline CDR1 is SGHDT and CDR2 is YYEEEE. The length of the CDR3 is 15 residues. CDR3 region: CASKRGGGGSQPQHF. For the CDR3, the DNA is TGTGCCAGCAAAAGGGGTGGCGGAGGGAGTCAGCCCCAGCATTTT.

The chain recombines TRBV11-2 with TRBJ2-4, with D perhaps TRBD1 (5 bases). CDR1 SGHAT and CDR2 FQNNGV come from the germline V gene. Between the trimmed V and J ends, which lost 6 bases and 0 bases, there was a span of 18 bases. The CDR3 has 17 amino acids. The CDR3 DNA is TGTGCCAGCAGATACTCTGGACAAGCCTTAGCCAAAAACATTCAGTACTTC. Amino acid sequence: CASRYSGQALAKNIQYF.

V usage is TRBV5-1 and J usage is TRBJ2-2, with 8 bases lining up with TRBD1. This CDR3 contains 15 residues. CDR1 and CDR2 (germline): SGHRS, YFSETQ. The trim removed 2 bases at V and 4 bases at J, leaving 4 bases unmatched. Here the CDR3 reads CASSLPDRVTGELFF. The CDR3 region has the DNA TGCGCCAGCAGCTTACCGGACAGGGTCACCGGGGAGCTGTTTTTT.

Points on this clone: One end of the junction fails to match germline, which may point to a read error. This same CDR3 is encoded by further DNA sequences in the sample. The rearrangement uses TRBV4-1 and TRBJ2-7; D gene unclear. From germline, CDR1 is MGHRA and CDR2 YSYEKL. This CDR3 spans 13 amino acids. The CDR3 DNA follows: TGCGCTAGCAGCCCCCGCGTTGCCTACGAGCAGTACTTC. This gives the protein CASSPRVAYEQYF.

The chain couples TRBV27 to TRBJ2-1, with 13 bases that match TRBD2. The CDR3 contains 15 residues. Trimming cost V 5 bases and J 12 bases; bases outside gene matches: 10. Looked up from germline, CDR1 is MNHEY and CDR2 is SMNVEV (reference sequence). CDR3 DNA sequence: TGTGCCAGCAGTCCTTCCGGGACTAGCGGGGTCGGGCAGTTCTTC. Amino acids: CASSPSGTSGVGQFF.

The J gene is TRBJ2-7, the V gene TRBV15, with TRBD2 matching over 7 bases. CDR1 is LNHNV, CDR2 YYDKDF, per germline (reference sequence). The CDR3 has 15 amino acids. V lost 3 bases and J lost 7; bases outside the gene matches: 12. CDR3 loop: CATSSLWGGLGEQYF. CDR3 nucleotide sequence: TGTGCCACCAGCAGTCTATGGGGGGGGTTAGGTGAGCAGTACTTC.

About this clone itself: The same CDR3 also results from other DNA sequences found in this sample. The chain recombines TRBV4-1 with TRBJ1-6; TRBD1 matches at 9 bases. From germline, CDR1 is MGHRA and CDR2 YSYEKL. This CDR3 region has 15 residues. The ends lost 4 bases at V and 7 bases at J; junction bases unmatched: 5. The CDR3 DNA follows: TGCGCCAGCAGCCTCCGGGACAGGGACAATTCACCCCTCCACTTT. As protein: CASSLRDRDNSPLHF.

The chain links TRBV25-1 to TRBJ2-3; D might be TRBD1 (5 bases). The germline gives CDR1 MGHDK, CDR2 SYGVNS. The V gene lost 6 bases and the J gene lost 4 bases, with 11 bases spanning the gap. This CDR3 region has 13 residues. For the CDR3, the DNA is TGTGCCAGCAGCTTTCTAGGGGCAGATACGCAGTATTTT. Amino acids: CASSFLGADTQYF.

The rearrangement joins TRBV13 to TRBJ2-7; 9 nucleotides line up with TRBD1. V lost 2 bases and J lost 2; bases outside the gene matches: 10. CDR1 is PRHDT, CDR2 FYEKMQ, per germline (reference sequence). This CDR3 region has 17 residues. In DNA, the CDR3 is TGTGCCAGCAGCTTAAATAGAAGGACAGGGGTCACCTACGAGCAGTACTTC. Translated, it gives CASSLNRRTGVTYEQYF.